The T cell receptor beta chain described here comes from a study of blood T cell repertoires in COVID-19. About the research overall: There were acute and convalescent COVID-19 samples, and they came from the United States, Italy and Spain. T cells, B-cell-depleted T cells, or PBMCs supplied cDNA or gDNA.

Per the original data handling: Reference gene primers were amplified, and this amplification served to estimate nucleated cell counts. Produced via immunoSEQ multiplex PCR; TCRdb's table is partial and in-frame only. The DNA gave D and trimming, while V, J and clone size come from that table. Of about 220,000 clones in the sample, approximately 82% were seen once. Trimming removed 0 bases from V and 4 bases from J, with 14 bases in between. Per the germline V gene, CDR1 is ENHRY and CDR2 is SYGVKD. This CDR3 region has 16 residues. The TCR was taken from a man aged 40-49 years who had recovered from COVID-19. The chain employs TRBV10-3 and TRBJ2-3; possible D gene TRBD2, 6 bases. Material: peripheral blood. The DNA of the CDR3 is TGTGCCATCAGTGAGTCGTGGGGGGAGTCGTCAGATACGCAGTATTTT. Amino acids: CAISESWGESSDTQYF.